The T cell receptor beta chain described here comes from a study of identical twins (dated by TCRdb to 2016 to 2017). Looking at the study overall: TCR alpha and beta repertoires from monozygotic twins, unrelated adults of various ages and cord blood were deep-sequenced to test whether fetal clonotypes persist. Replicate twin experiments were performed at different times using different library preparation protocols to rule out contamination.

V is trimmed back by 4 bases and J by 4 bases, and the junction contains 14 bases that no gene match accounts for. Including cysteine and phenylalanine, the CDR3 has 17 amino acids. The entry retains the CDR3 DNA only, 51 bases that are in frame from base 1. CDR1 and CDR2 (SQVTM, ANQGSEA) derive from the germline V gene. Results and caveats for the whole study, not just this receptor: Fewer insertions were carried by abundant cord blood beta clonotypes, a similar but weaker trend appeared in young adult naive repertoires, and no such trend appeared in memory repertoires. Because the same donors could not be followed over many years, the conclusions depended on cross-sectional statistical analysis. In monozygotic twins, out-of-frame TCR alpha sharing was systematically underestimated by recombination models, although the models agreed with sharing between unrelated individuals. Compared with coincidental sharing between unrelated individuals, an excess of low generation-probability sequences was observed among out-of-frame TCR alpha sequences shared between twins. The excess sharing between twins in beta out-of-frame sequences was weaker because fewer shared sequences reduced the signal-to-noise ratio. Zero-insertion analyses could be partly confounded by invariant T cells such as MAIT and iNKT, although diverse VJ usage argued against such confounding for most clonotypes.

Every donor was a healthy Caucasian. Three pairs of female monozygotic twins, all aged roughly 18 to 29 years, made up the twin cohort. Positive isolation kits from Invitrogen were used to isolate the CD4+ and CD8+ T cell populations. The table lists this clonotype with a few counts. Its antigen is currently not known. The sample holds no much larger clone one base away, and base qualities are not on file. The library came from 5' RACE. Sequencing relied on an Illumina HiSeq 2000. Template switching introduced a universal primer binding site; the final cDNA contained a unique molecular identifier, enabling accurate counting of TCR cDNA molecules. Specific primers in the conserved constant-segment region were used to synthesize first-strand cDNA for the TCR alpha and beta chains. Each cDNA library was double barcoded, with a SMART-Mk sample barcode plus Illumina barcodes, to control for contamination. TruSeq adapter sequences along with Illumina sample barcodes were introduced in two successive PCR steps. Sequencing of the TCR alpha and beta cDNA libraries was done on the Illumina HiSeq platform using custom primers. On the study's bioinformatics: MiGEC processed the raw reads to extract unique molecular identifiers, while MiXCR was used to determine the CDR3 positions. For each individual, recombination models were inferred using an EM algorithm with the repgenHMM and IGoR tools. The analysis of shared clonotypes was done with the tcR package in R, with sharing normalized by the product of cloneset sizes. To study raw recombination free of thymic and clonal selection effects, out-of-frame nonproductive sequences were analyzed. TCRdb itself trimmed the public reads at Q25 with fastp, ran MiXCR and retained productive beta chains. Duplicate CDR3 protein sequences are folded into a single record with the most common DNA and genes. These V and J calls are TCRdb output, not the study's own analysis. Present in this sample are around 450,000 distinct CDR3 sequences, more than 13% of which were seen just once. The leading ten clones occupy over 0.5% of the sample.

The data also belong to a second study, concerning yellow fever vaccine responses in identical twins. Drawing on the second study: According to the authors, in identical twins the way T cells responded to vaccination appeared partly convergent and partly personalized. The study precisely tracked vaccine-responding T cell clones in identical twins.

The sequenced sample was CD4+ T cells sorted from blood. The TCR originated in a young woman in good health. Recombination connected TRBV29-1 to TRBJ2-2, with 8 junctional bases fitting TRBD2. The CDR3 region has the sequence CSVVRTGGPVGTGELFF. The DNA reads TGCAGCGTTGTCCGTACGGGGGGGCCGGTCGGCACCGGGGAGCTGTTTTTT.